This TCR beta chain was captured by sequencing in a study of Ad26.COV2.S vaccination and SARS-CoV-2 variants. Background on the study: Ad26.COV2.S given intramuscularly, once or twice 56 days apart. Study outcomes and limitations: Analytic work on TCR breadth and depth might have understated the full extent of total T cell responses.

V was shortened by 1 base and J by 6 bases, with 7 bases between the two germline ends. Germline V gene sequence: CDR1 LGHDT, CDR2 YNNKEL (reference sequence). CDR3 length: 13 residues. As to this clone: Its antigen is currently unknown.

TCRdb's copy holds only in-frame clones and misses some; the assay was immunoSEQ multiplex PCR. The repertoire includes around 450,000 clones, approximately 92% of them detected once, and 9.5% to 15% sits in the top ten. Treatment denoted: around 19 received Ad26.COV2.S at low or high dose, single or two shots; 5 received placebo; per-sample allocation not given. At day 63 after the first vaccine or placebo injection, samples were drawn. The sample consisted of peripheral blood, taken in a trial of Ad26.COV2.S vaccine versus placebo. This TCR derives from a person aged 18-65 years who received the Ad26.COV2.S COVID-19 vaccine or a placebo. V is TRBV3-1 (or the pseudogene TRBV3-2) and J is TRBJ1-5; the D gene is possibly TRBD1 (5 bases). CDR3 in amino acids: CASSQGQSQPQHF. Written as DNA, the CDR3 is TGTGCCAGCAGCCAAGGACAGAGTCAGCCCCAGCATTTT.